Included here is one T cell receptor beta chain sequence, with context. Its antigen is currently not known. No much larger clone exists at a distance of one base, and base qualities are not known. The data belong to a study of T-cell reconstitution after alpha-beta-depleted transplantation in children (dated by TCRdb to the mid-2010s). For the study in its entirety: Using TCR repertoire profiling, the study followed T-cell immune reconstitution in a quantitative way in children after TCRalphabeta/CD19-depleted allogeneic hematopoietic cell transplantation.

Read against the paper, the sample's treatment or condition label means: allogeneic hematopoietic cell transplantation with graft depleted of TCRalphabeta T cells and CD19 B cells. Transplant recipients were children who received TCRalphabeta/CD19-depleted allogeneic hematopoietic cell grafts. On the study overall, not on this receptor specifically: The apparently early recovery of alphabetaT-cell counts about two months after transplant reportedly depended on only several hundred rapidly expanded clones that came from non-depleted graft cells. The high TCRbeta diversity at day 60 in some patients was ascribed to recipient T cells and intrathymic progenitors that had survived conditioning. Hyperexpanded clone frequencies declined over subsequent months; after one year, T-cell counts and TCRbeta diversity were mostly attributed to newly produced T cells.

In the germline V gene, CDR1 corresponds to MNHEY and CDR2 to SVGEGT. Counted from cysteine to phenylalanine, this CDR3 has 16 amino acids. Only CDR3 DNA is held: 48 bases, read in frame from base 1. V is cut back by 5 bases and J by 3 bases, with 6 bases in the junction unmatched. Libraries were built with PCR. The sequencer was an Illumina HiSeq 2500. TCR library preparation used molecular barcoding, with unique molecular identifiers applied to normalize quantification of the TCRbeta repertoire. The public sequencing data were trimmed at Q25 with fastp and processed into clonotypes with MiXCR by TCRdb, which kept only in-frame beta chains. Each CDR3 protein appears once, grouped with its most common genes and DNA. Here the sample has some 200,000 distinct CDR3 sequences; about 8.4% occur a single time. The top ten clones comprise roughly 36% of the sample.

The sequencing here drew on PBMCs, mostly from graft donor cells, taken 360 days after TCRalphabeta/CD19-depleted stem cell transplant. The V and J segments used are TRBV6-2 or TRBV6-3 and TRBJ2-7, with 14 bases aligning to TRBD2. The sequence derives from a male patient aged 2-9 years who had a stem cell transplant for acute myeloid leukemia, so the T cells may come from the graft donor. The sequenced DNA is TGTGCCAGCAGTGACGCCGGGACTAGCGGGAGCTACGAGCAGTACTTC. Protein translation: CASSDAGTSGSYEQYF.